The 23 T cell receptor beta chains in this list originate from one sample, sequenced in a study of blood T cell repertoires in COVID-19. The repertoire was sequenced with immunoSEQ multiplex PCR; TCRdb's copy has only in-frame clones and lacks some. This sample has over 300,000 clones; around 87% occur once, and the top ten carry approximately 1%. Sequences were obtained from PBMCs or T cells enriched from blood (not recorded which). The receptors derive from a young woman with acute COVID-19.

This chain links TRBV2 with TRBJ1-1; TRBD1 aligns across 7 bases. The V gene's germline CDR1 is SNHLY and CDR2 FYNNEI. This CDR3 region has 16 residues. V dropped 4 bases and J dropped 2; count of bases not matched to a gene: 10. The CDR3: CASSGISRQGNTEAFF. DNA of the CDR3: TGTGCCAGCAGTGGGATTAGCCGACAGGGCAACACTGAAGCTTTCTTT.

This chain joins TRBV2 and TRBJ2-2, with TRBD2 identical over 10 bases. The J segment lost 5 bases and the V segment lost 6 bases, leaving 3 bases of the junction unmatched. The CDR3 length is 14 residues. CDR1 is SNHLY and CDR2 is FYNNEI in the germline V gene. CDR3 bases: TGTGCCAGCAGGGATAGCGGGGGGACCGGGGAGCTGTTTTTT. As protein: CASRDSGGTGELFF.

The rearrangement links TRBV7-3 to TRBJ2-3; 9 bases line up with TRBD1. Per the germline V gene, CDR1 is SGHTA and CDR2 is FQGTGA. Trimming cost V 5 bases and J 4 bases; bases outside gene matches: 7. CDR3 length equals 15 residues. This CDR3 is CASSQNRDRADTQYF. The DNA of the CDR3 is TGTGCCAGCAGCCAGAACCGGGACAGGGCAGATACGCAGTATTTT.

This chain joins TRBV24-1 and TRBJ1-4; TRBD1 matches at 10 bases. V dropped 3 bases and J dropped 0; count of bases not matched to a gene: 3. Per the germline V gene, CDR1 is KGHDR and CDR2 is SFDVKD. This CDR3 is 17 amino acids long. The CDR3 region has the DNA TGTGCCACCAGTGATCCCGGGACAGGGGCAACTAATGAAAAACTGTTTTTT. Translated, it gives CATSDPGTGATNEKLFF.

The V gene is TRBV10-1, the J gene TRBJ1-6, with a tentative D call TRBD1 (5 bases). The CDR3 has 13 residues. Germline CDR1 WNHNN, CDR2 SYGVQD (reference sequence). V gave up 5 bases and J gave up 10 bases, with 12 bases separating them. CDR3 protein: CASSWSRESPLHF. CDR3 in DNA: TGCGCCAGCAGTTGGTCCAGGGAATCACCCCTCCACTTT.

The rearrangement links TRBV7-2 to TRBJ2-5; D might be TRBD2 (5 bases). The germline V and J ends were trimmed by 5 bases and 0 bases, with 13 bases remaining between them. The CDR3 is 15 residues long. Per germline, CDR1 SGHTA and CDR2 FQGNSA. The CDR3 loop is CASSRGGGYQETQYF. In DNA, the CDR3 is TGTGCCAGCAGCCGTGGTGGCGGGTACCAAGAGACCCAGTACTTC.

This chain connects TRBV7-8 to TRBJ2-3; 7 bases line up with TRBD1. The CDR3 has 16 residues. The trim removed 1 base at V and 0 bases at J, leaving 4 bases unmatched. Germline loops: CDR1 SGHVS, CDR2 FQNEAQ. The CDR3 DNA reads TGTGCCAGCAGCTTAGGGACAGGCTCTAGCACAGATACGCAGTATTTT. Its protein product is CASSLGTGSSTDTQYF.

The V and J genes are TRBV29-1 and TRBJ1-1, with D perhaps TRBD1 (6 bases). Trimming took 4 bases from V and 0 from J, leaving 24 bases between them. CDR1 is SQVTM, CDR2 ANQGSEA, per germline. This CDR3 has 18 residues. CDR3 amino acids: CSVARRGWAGAMNTEAFF. The DNA of the CDR3 is TGCAGCGTTGCACGAAGAGGGTGGGCAGGGGCGATGAACACTGAAGCTTTCTTT.

The chain employs TRBV7-9 and TRBJ2-1; weak D call: TRBD1 (6 bases). This CDR3 contains 14 residues. V lost 5 bases, J lost 7 bases, and 15 bases lay in between. CDR1 SEHNR and CDR2 FQNEAQ come from the germline V gene (reference sequence). CDR3 nucleotide sequence: TGTGCCAGCAGCCCCATAGGGGGTAGGAATGAGCAGTTCTTC. This gives the protein CASSPIGGRNEQFF. Together with reference TRBV7-9 and TRBJ2-1, the CDR3 gives the full variable domain: DTGVSQNPRHKITKRGQNVTFRCDPISEHNRLYWYRQTLGQGPEFLTYFQNEAQLEKSRLLSDRFSAERPKGSFSTLEIQRTEQGDSAMYLCASSPIGGRNEQFFGPGTRLTVL.

The chain combines TRBV7-2 with TRBJ1-1; 7 nucleotides line up with TRBD1. The junction had 4 bases not matched to a gene; V was cut back by 2 bases and J by 1 base. Germline V lookup: CDR1 SGHTA, CDR2 FQGNSA. There are 15 residues in the CDR3. The CDR3 reads CASSLRGQKNTEAFF. CDR3 coding DNA: TGTGCCAGCAGCTTAAGGGGACAGAAGAACACTGAAGCTTTCTTT.

V is TRBV5-1 and J is TRBJ1-3; unclear D gene. The CDR3 contains 13 residues. Trimming removed 0 bases at V and 3 bases at J, with 4 bases between. The germline V gene has CDR1 SGHRS and CDR2 YFSETQ. The DNA of the CDR3 is TGCGCCAGCAGCTTGGCCGGTGGAAACACCATATATTTT. Its protein product is CASSLAGGNTIYF.

V and J are TRBV3-1 (or the pseudogene TRBV3-2) and TRBJ1-4; the match to TRBD1 covers 8 bases. This CDR3 is built from 15 residues. Germline assignment: CDR1 LGHDT and CDR2 YNNKEL (reference sequence). The ends lost 4 bases at V and 6 bases at J; junction bases unmatched: 7. Here the CDR3 reads CASSPGQGSDEKLFF. CDR3 DNA sequence: TGTGCCAGCAGCCCAGGACAGGGATCCGATGAAAAACTGTTTTTT.

The V and J genes are TRBV15 and TRBJ2-7, with D possibly being TRBD2 (5 bases). Germline CDR1 LNHNV, CDR2 YYDKDF (reference sequence). The CDR3 is 15 amino acids. V shed 0 bases and J shed 5 bases, with 14 bases lying between them. The CDR3 spells CATSRDRALVNEQYF. The CDR3 DNA reads as TGTGCCACCAGCAGAGATCGGGCACTAGTTAACGAGCAGTACTTC.

The CDR3 region is CASSLELLSSYEQYF. The DNA for the CDR3 is TGCGCCAGCAGCTTGGAACTTTTGAGCTCCTACGAGCAGTACTTC. V usage is TRBV5-1 and J usage is TRBJ2-7; no definite D call. The V end lost 0 bases, the J end lost 0 bases, and 10 bases lay between the germline ends. In germline, CDR1 is SGHRS, CDR2 YFSETQ. This CDR3 has 15 amino acids. Looking up the rest from reference TRBV5-1 and TRBJ2-7 gives the full variable domain: KAGVTQTPRYLIKTRGQQVTLSCSPISGHRSVSWYQQTPGQGLQFLFEYFSETQRNKGNFPGRFSGRQFSNSRSEMNVSTLELGDSALYLCASSLELLSSYEQYFGPGTRLTVT.

This clone has just one count. V is TRBV11-3 and J is TRBJ1-5, with D possibly being TRBD1 (5 bases). The CDR3 covers 16 residues. Deletions cut 0 bases from V and 2 bases from J, with 11 bases between. From germline, CDR1 is SGHNT and CDR2 YENEEA. The CDR3 sequence: CASSLEGRGCNQPQHF. The DNA for the CDR3 is TGTGCCAGCAGCTTAGAGGGGCGGGGGTGCAATCAGCCCCAGCATTTT.

This chain links TRBV19 with TRBJ2-1; 11 nucleotides align to TRBD1. From germline, CDR1 is LNHDA and CDR2 SQIVND (reference sequence). The CDR3 length is 13 residues. The V gene end was trimmed by 7 bases and the J gene end by 9 bases; junction bases not matched to a gene: 5. CDR3 in DNA: TGTGCCAGTATGAGGACAGGGGGCATTGAGCAGTTCTTC. This translates into CASMRTGGIEQFF.

This rearrangement joins TRBV7-3 to TRBJ1-1; a weak D match, TRBD1 (5 bases). V was shortened by 2 bases and J by 1 base, with 14 bases between the two germline ends. This CDR3 comprises 16 residues. Germline CDR1 reads SGHTA; CDR2 reads FQGTGA. The CDR3: CASSLDADTPNTEAFF. CDR3 sequence (DNA): TGTGCCAGCAGCTTAGACGCGGACACCCCGAACACTGAAGCTTTCTTT.

This clone was observed a single time. The chain is built from TRBV27 and TRBJ1-3; D is perhaps TRBD1 (5 bases). Germline CDR1 MNHEY, CDR2 SMNVEV (reference sequence). The CDR3 runs 14 residues. Trimming pared 6 bases from V and 0 bases from J, leaving 9 bases between. This CDR3 is CASSPGVSGNTIYF. The CDR3, as DNA: TGTGCCAGCAGCCCGGGGGTCTCTGGAAACACCATATATTTT.

V and J are TRBV27 and TRBJ1-4, with D possibly being TRBD1 (5 bases). The germline gives CDR1 MNHEY, CDR2 SMNVEV (reference sequence). Deletions cut 0 bases from V and 1 base from J, with 6 bases between. The CDR3 is 15 residues long. The DNA of the CDR3 is TGTGCCAGCAGTTTATCGGGGGGAACTAATGAAAAACTGTTTTTT. Protein: CASSLSGGTNEKLFF. The complete variable domain, with remaining parts taken from reference TRBV27 and TRBJ1-4, reads EAQVTQNPRYLITVTGKKLTVTCSQNMNHEYMSWYRQDPGLGLRQIYYSMNVEVTDKGDVPEGYKVSRKEKRNFPLILESPSPNQTSLYFCASSLSGGTNEKLFFGSGTQLSVL.

This chain joins TRBV6-2 or TRBV6-3 and TRBJ1-5; 8 bases are shared with TRBD1. CDR1 and CDR2 from the germline V gene are MNHEY and SVGEGT. CDR3 size: 16 residues. V shed 6 bases and J 6 bases; nucleotides not matched to a gene: 13. The CDR3 DNA sequence: TGTGCCAGCAGCCGACCCCTGTCAGGGGGCAGTCAGCCCCAGCATTTT. Residues: CASSRPLSGGSQPQHF.

The chain links TRBV27 to TRBJ1-5; D is unclear. V gave up 6 bases and J gave up 5 bases, with 14 bases separating them. Germline V gene sequence: CDR1 MNHEY, CDR2 SMNVEV (reference sequence). The CDR3 is 14 amino acids. The CDR3 protein is CASSITDTYQPQHF. The CDR3 bases are TGTGCCAGCAGCATTACTGACACCTATCAGCCCCAGCATTTT.

This clone showed up just a few times. The V call is TRBV14, the J call TRBJ1-1, with a tentative D call TRBD1 (6 bases). V dropped 5 bases and J dropped 7 bases, with 23 bases sitting between them. The CDR3 extends over 16 amino acids. Germline assignment: CDR1 SGHDN and CDR2 FVKESK. The CDR3 coding sequence is TGTGCCAGCAGCTCGCGACGTACTAGGGGGATTGGTGAAGCTTTCTTT. Its protein is CASSSRRTRGIGEAFF.

This clone was seen just once. In DNA form, the CDR3 reads TGCGCCAGCAGCTTATTCTCGGGACAGTCGAACACCGGGGAGCTGTTTTTT. It yields the protein CASSLFSGQSNTGELFF. This rearrangement joins TRBV5-1 to TRBJ2-2; 7 nucleotides agree with TRBD1. Per the germline V gene, CDR1 is SGHRS and CDR2 is YFSETQ. The CDR3 runs 17 residues. Trimming at V came to 2 bases and at J to 0 bases, leaving 7 bases not matched to a gene. Together with reference TRBV5-1 and TRBJ2-2, the CDR3 gives the full variable domain: KAGVTQTPRYLIKTRGQQVTLSCSPISGHRSVSWYQQTPGQGLQFLFEYFSETQRNKGNFPGRFSGRQFSNSRSEMNVSTLELGDSALYLCASSLFSGQSNTGELFFGEGSRLTVL.